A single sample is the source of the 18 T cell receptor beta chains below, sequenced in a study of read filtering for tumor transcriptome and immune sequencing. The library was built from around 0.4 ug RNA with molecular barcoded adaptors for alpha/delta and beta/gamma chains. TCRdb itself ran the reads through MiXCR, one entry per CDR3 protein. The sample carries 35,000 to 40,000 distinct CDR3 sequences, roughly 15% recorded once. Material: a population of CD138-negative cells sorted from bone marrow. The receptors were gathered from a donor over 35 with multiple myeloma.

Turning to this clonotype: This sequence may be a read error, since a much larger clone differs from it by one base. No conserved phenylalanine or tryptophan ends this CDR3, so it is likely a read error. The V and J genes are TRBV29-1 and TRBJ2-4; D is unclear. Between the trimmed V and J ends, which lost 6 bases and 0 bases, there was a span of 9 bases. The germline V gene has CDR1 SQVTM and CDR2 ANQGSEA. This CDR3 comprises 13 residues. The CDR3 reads CSVGTVAKNIQYL. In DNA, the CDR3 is TGCAGCGTCGGAACAGTAGCCAAAAACATTCAGTACCTC.

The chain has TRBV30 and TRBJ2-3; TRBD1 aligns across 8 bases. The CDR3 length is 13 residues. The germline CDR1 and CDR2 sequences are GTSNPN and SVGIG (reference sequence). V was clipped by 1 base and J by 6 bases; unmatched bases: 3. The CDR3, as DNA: TGTGCCTGGAGTGGGACAGGGTCCGATACGCAGTATTTT. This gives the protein CAWSGTGSDTQYF.

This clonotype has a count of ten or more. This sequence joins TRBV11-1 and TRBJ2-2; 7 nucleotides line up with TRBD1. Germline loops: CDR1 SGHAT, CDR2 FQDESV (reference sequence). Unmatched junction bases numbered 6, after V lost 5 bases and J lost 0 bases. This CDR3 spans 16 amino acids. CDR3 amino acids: CASSLMTGTNTGELFF. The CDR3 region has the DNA TGTGCCAGCAGCCTCATGACAGGGACGAACACCGGGGAGCTGTTTTTT.

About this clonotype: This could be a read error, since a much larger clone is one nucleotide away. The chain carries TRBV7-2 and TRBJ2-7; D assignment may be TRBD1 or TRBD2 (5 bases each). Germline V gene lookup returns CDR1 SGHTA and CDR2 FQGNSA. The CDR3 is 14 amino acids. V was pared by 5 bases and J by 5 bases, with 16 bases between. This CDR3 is CASSPSYGDHEQYF. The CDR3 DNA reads TGTGCCAGCAGCCCGAGCTACGGGGACCACGAGCAGTACTTC.

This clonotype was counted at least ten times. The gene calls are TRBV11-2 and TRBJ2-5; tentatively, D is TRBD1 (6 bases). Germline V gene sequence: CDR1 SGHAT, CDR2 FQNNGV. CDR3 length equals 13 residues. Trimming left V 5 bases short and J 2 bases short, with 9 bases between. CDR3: CASSRDNQETQYF. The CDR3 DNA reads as TGTGCCAGCAGCCGGGACAATCAAGAGACCCAGTACTTC.

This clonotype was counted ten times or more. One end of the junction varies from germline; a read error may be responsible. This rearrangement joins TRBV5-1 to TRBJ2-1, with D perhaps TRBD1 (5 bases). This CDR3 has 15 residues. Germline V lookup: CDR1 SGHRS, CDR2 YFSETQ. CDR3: CASSLAGLSYSEQFF. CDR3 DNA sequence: TGCGCCAGCAGCTTGGCAGGGCTATCCTACAGTGAGCAGTTCTTC.

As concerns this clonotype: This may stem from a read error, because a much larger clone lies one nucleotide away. CDR3 in DNA: TGCGGTGCCGCAGCCCCAGGGACTAGCATAGAGACCCAGTACTTC. Encoded protein: CGAAAPGTSIETQYF. The rearrangement links TRBV20-1 to TRBJ2-5, with TRBD2 matching 9 bases. This CDR3 is 15 amino acids long. Germline V lookup: CDR1 DFQATT, CDR2 SNEGSKA (reference sequence).

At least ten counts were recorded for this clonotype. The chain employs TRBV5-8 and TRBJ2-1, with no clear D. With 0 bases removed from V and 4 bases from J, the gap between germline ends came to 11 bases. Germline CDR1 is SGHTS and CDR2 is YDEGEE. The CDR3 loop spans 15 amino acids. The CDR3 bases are TGTGCCAGCAGCTTGGGGGCTAGGGCTTACAATGAGCAGTTCTTC. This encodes CASSLGARAYNEQFF.

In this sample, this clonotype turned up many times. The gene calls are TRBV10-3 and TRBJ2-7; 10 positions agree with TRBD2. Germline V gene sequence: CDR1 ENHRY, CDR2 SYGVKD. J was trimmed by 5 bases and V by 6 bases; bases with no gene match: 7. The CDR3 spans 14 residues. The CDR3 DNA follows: TGTGCCATCAGCCGCCTAGCGGGAGTGGACGAGCAGTACTTC. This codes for CAISRLAGVDEQYF.

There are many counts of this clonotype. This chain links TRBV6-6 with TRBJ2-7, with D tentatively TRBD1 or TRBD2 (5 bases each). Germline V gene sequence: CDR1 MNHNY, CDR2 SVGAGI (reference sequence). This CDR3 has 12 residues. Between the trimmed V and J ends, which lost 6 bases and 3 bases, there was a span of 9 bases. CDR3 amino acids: CASSRDGYEQYF. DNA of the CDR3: TGTGCCAGCAGCCGGGACGGCTACGAGCAGTACTTC.

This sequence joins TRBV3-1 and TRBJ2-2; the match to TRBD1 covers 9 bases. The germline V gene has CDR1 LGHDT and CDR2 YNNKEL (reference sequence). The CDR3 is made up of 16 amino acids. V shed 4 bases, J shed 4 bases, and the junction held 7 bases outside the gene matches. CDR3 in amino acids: CASSLGQGVGTGELFF. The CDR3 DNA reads TGTGCCAGCAGCCTGGGACAGGGCGTTGGCACCGGGGAGCTGTTTTTT.

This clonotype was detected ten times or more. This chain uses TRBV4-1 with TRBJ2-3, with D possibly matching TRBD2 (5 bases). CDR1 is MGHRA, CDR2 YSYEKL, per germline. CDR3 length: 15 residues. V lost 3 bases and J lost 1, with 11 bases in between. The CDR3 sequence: CASSQEERRTDTQYF. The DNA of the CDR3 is TGCGCCAGCAGCCAGGAGGAGCGGCGCACAGATACGCAGTATTTT.

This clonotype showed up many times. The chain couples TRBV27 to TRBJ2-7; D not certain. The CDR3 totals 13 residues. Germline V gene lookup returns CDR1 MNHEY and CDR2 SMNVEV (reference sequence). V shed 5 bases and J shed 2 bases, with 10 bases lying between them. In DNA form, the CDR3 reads TGTGCCAGCAGTAAATTTAGTGCCTACGAGCAGTACTTC. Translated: CASSKFSAYEQYF.

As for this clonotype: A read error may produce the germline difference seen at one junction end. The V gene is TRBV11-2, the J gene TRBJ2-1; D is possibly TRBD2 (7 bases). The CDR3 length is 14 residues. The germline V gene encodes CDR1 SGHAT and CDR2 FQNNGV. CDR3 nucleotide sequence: TGCGCCAGCAGCTTAGGGGGGGGAGGCTATGAGCAGTCCTTC. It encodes CASSLGGGGYEQSF.

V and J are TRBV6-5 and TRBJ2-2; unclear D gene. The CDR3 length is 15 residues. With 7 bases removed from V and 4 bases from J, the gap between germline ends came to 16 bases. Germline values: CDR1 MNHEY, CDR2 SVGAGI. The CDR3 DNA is TGTGCCAGCACCAGAGGAACCCCTTCCACCGGGGAGCTGTTTTTT. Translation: CASTRGTPSTGELFF.

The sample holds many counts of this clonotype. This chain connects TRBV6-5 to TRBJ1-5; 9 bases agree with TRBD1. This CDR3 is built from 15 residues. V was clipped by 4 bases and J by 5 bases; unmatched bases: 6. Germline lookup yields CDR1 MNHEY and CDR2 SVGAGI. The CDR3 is CASSSTGQGYQPQHF. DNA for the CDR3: TGTGCCAGCAGTTCCACCGGACAGGGGTATCAGCCCCAGCATTTT.

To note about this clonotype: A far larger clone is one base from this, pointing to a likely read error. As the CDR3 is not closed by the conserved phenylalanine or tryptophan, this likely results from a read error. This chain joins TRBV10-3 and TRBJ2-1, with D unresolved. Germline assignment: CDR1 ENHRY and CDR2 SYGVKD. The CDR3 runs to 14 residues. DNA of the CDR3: TGCGCCAGCAGTGGGGTACATCAAGGCAATGAGCAGTTCCTC. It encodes CASSGVHQGNEQFL.

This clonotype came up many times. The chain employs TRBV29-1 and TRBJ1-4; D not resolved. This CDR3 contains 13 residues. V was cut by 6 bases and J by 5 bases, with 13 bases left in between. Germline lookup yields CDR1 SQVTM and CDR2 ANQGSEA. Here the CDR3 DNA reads TGCAGCGTCCGGGCCCCCACAAATGAAAAACTGTTTTTT. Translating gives CSVRAPTNEKLFF.